These 9 T cell receptor beta chains originate from one sample sequenced in a study of cytomegalovirus exposure and HLA in healthy donors. PCR employed 60 Vbeta and 13 Jbeta primers. Measured with immunoSEQ multiplex PCR; TCRdb has only the in-frame clones, and not every one. The table includes about 200,000 clones, roughly 77% detected once. Material for sequencing was PBMCs. Receptor source: a male donor in good health and CMV-seropositive.

CDR3 sequence: CASRPTGGNGYTF. The CDR3 DNA is TGCGCCAGCAGACCGACAGGGGGAAATGGCTACACCTTC. This chain connects TRBV4-1 to TRBJ1-2; TRBD1 matches at 9 bases. The junction had 5 bases not matched to a gene; V was cut back by 6 bases and J by 6 bases. Germline CDR1 is MGHRA and CDR2 is YSYEKL. This CDR3 contains 13 residues.

The gene calls are TRBV7-2 and TRBJ2-7; TRBD2 agrees at 11 bases. Germline trimming cut 5 bases from V and 2 bases from J; bases unmatched to any gene: 5. The germline V gene encodes CDR1 SGHTA and CDR2 FQGNSA. The CDR3 contains 15 residues. The CDR3 is CASSTASGGPYEQYF. As DNA, the CDR3 is TGTGCCAGCAGCACCGCTAGCGGGGGGCCCTACGAGCAGTACTTC.

CDR3 sequence reads: CASRSGTGRPDTQYF. The CDR3 nucleotides read TGTGCCAGCCGCTCGGGGACAGGGAGACCAGATACGCAGTATTTT. The V and J genes are TRBV5-4 and TRBJ2-3; TRBD1 agrees at 9 bases. CDR3 length: 15 residues. The V segment lost 7 bases and the J segment 4 bases; nucleotides outside the gene matches: 10. Germline lookup yields CDR1 SGHNT and CDR2 YYREEE (reference sequence).

This clone was observed a few times. V usage is TRBV7-6 and J usage is TRBJ1-2; D may be TRBD1 (5 bases). Germline CDR1 reads SGHVS; CDR2 reads FNYEAQ. V dropped 3 bases and J dropped 4 bases, with 12 bases sitting between them. The CDR3 contains 14 residues. In DNA, the CDR3 is TGTGCCAGCAGCTTGTCGACAGATTCCTATGGCTACACCTTC. Its protein product is CASSLSTDSYGYTF.

The chain combines TRBV29-1 with TRBJ2-1; 13 bases fit TRBD2. Germline lookup yields CDR1 SQVTM and CDR2 ANQGSEA. The ends lost 2 bases at V and 0 bases at J; junction bases unmatched: 1. The CDR3 extends over 16 amino acids. The CDR3 is CSVEWTSGSSYNEQFF. The DNA of the CDR3 is TGCAGCGTTGAATGGACTAGCGGGAGCTCCTACAATGAGCAGTTCTTC.

This sequence joins TRBV28 and TRBJ2-5; 13 bases fit TRBD2. CDR1 is MDHEN, CDR2 SYDVKM, per germline. The CDR3 contains 15 residues. Trimming removed 9 bases from V and 4 bases from J; junction bases left unmatched: 8. The CDR3 DNA reads TGTGCCAGTGGGACTAGCGGGGTCGTGAGAGAGACCCAGTACTTC. Encoded protein: CASGTSGVVRETQYF.

This chain links TRBV7-3 with TRBJ1-2, with D perhaps matching TRBD1 (5 bases). Germline CDR1 reads SGHTA; CDR2 reads FQGTGA. CDR3 length: 14 residues. Trimming shortened V by 5 bases and J by 10 bases, and 20 bases separated the two germline ends. The CDR3 reads CASSPTGGRFDYTF. The CDR3 DNA reads as TGTGCCAGCAGCCCGACGGGGGGAAGGTTCGACTACACCTTC.

The rearrangement links TRBV5-1 to TRBJ2-7, with 9 positions matching TRBD1. This CDR3 spans 17 amino acids. The V gene's germline CDR1 is SGHRS and CDR2 YFSETQ. Trimming at V came to 1 base and at J to 5 bases, leaving 13 bases not matched to a gene. Here the CDR3 reads CASSLTKVGDRVNEQYF. In DNA form, the CDR3 reads TGCGCCAGCAGCTTGACTAAGGTGGGGGACAGGGTGAACGAGCAGTACTTC.

This clone was seen only a few times. The chain carries TRBV21-1 and TRBJ2-7; TRBD2 is the table's D call, not checked against the DNA. TRBV21-1 is shown as a pseudogene. The CDR3 consists of 15 residues. The CDR3 is CASSTLDGSPYEQYF. CDR3 nucleotide sequence: TGTGCCAGCAGCACCCTAGACGGCTCGCCTTACGAGCAGTACTTC.